This TCR beta chain was captured in a study of cytomegalovirus exposure and HLA in healthy donors. The PCR made use of 60 Vbeta and 13 Jbeta primers. The table came from immunoSEQ multiplex PCR; TCRdb's copy has only in-frame clones and leaves some out. The sample gives 200,000 or so clones, around 79% of which show up once; 0.2% to 0.25% is in the top ten. The donors were healthy bone marrow donors. Germline V lookup: CDR1 SGDLS, CDR2 YYNGEE. V gave up 3 bases and J gave up 11 bases; unmatched junction bases: 15. The CDR3 has 15 amino acids. This sequence joins TRBV9 and TRBJ1-1; 8 positions match TRBD1. The clonotype was recovered from a girl between 2 and 10 years old in good health and CMV-seronegative. Sequencing was performed on PBMCs. The CDR3: CASSASPGTGRGAFF. DNA for the CDR3: TGTGCCAGCAGCGCCAGCCCGGGGACAGGCCGGGGTGCTTTCTTT. The full variable domain, with the rest looked up from reference TRBV9 and TRBJ1-1, is DSGVTQTPKHLITATGQRVTLRCSPRSGDLSVYWYQQSLDQGLQFLIQYYNGEERAKGNILERFSAQQFPDLHSELNLSSLELGDSALYFCASSASPGTGRGAFFGQGTRLTVV.